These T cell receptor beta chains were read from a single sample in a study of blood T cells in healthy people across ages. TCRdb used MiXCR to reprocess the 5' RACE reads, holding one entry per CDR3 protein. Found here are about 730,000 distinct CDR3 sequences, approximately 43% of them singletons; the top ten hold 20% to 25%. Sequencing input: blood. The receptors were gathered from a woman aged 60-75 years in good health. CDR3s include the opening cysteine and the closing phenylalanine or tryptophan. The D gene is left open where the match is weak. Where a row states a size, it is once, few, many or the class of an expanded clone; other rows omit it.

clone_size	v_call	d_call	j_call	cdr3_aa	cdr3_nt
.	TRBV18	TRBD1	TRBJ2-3	CAITISGGGTDTQYF	TGTGCCATCACCATATCAGGGGGAGGCACAGATACGCAGTATTTT
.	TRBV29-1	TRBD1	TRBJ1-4	CSGQWTGSIDEKLFF	TGCAGCGGACAATGGACAGGGTCTATTGATGAAAAACTGTTTTTT
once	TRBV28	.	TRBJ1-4	CASRGGTEYNEKLFF	TGTGCCAGCAGGGGGGGGACGGAGTATAATGAAAAACTGTTTTTT
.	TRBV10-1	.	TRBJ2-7	CATGGHTRDEQYF	TGCGCCACCGGGGGACATACGAGGGACGAGCAGTACTTC
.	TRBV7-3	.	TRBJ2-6	CASSLTAEAGANVLTF	TGTGCCAGCAGCTTAACGGCGGAGGCTGGGGCCAACGTCCTGACTTTC
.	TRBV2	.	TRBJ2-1	CASRYRVIIGDNEQFF	TGTGCCAGCAGGTACAGGGTAATAATCGGGGACAATGAGCAGTTCTTC
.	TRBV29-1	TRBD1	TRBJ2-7	CSAKHRGLSSYNEQYF	TGCAGCGCCAAACACAGGGGGTTAAGCTCCTACAATGAGCAGTACTTC
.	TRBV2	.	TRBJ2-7	CASTLLPKDEQYF	TGTGCCAGCACACTTCTCCCCAAGGACGAGCAGTACTTC
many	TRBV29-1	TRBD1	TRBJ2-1	CSVTGTEGQFF	TGCAGCGTAACCGGGACAGAGGGGCAGTTCTTC
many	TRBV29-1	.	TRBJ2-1	CSVDGVYNEQFF	TGCAGCGTTGACGGGGTTTACAATGAGCAGTTCTTC
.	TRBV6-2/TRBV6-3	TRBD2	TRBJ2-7	CASSYAGLAGANSYEQYF	TGTGCCAGCAGTTATGCGGGACTAGCGGGAGCAAACTCCTACGAGCAGTACTTC
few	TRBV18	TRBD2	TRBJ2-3	CASSPSLTGGTDTQYF	TGTGCCAGCTCACCCTCCCTCACGGGAGGGACAGATACGCAGTATTTT
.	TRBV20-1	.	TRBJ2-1	CSANSRQGSSYNEQFF	TGCAGTGCGAACTCTCGACAAGGTAGCTCCTACAATGAGCAGTTCTTC
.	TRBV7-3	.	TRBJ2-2	CASSPGGYQSGELFF	TGTGCCAGCAGCCCCGGAGGGTATCAATCCGGGGAGCTGTTTTTT
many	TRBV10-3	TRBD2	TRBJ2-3	CAISEKAGRADTQYF	TGTGCCATCAGTGAAAAGGCGGGGAGGGCAGATACGCAGTATTTT
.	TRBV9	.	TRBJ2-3	CASSVDAIPDTDTQYF	TGTGCCAGCAGCGTAGATGCAATACCGGACACAGATACGCAGTATTTT
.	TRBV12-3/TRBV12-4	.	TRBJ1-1	CASTLRQGREAFF	TGTGCCAGCACCCTGCGGCAGGGCCGGGAAGCTTTCTTT
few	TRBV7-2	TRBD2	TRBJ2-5	CASSSGTTGTQYF	TGTGCCAGCAGCTCGGGGACTACAGGGACCCAGTACTTC
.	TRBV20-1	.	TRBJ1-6	CSAVESPGNSPLHF	TGCAGTGCTGTGGAGAGTCCCGGGAATTCACCCCTCCACTTT
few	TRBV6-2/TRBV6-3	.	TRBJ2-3	CASSYGVISDTQYF	TGTGCCAGCAGTTACGGCGTCATTTCGGATACGCAGTATTTT
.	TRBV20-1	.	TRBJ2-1	CSARLGGNRGPEQFF	TGCAGTGCGAGACTGGGGGGGAACAGGGGCCCCGAGCAGTTCTTC
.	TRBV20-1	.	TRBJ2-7	CSARDVPTTYEQYF	TGCAGTGCTAGAGATGTTCCCACTACCTACGAGCAGTACTTC
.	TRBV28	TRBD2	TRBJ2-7	CASKLAGNYEQYF	TGTGCCAGCAAGCTAGCGGGAAATTACGAGCAGTACTTC
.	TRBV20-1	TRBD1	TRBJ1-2	CSAWTGNNYGYTF	TGCAGTGCTTGGACAGGGAACAACTATGGCTACACCTTC
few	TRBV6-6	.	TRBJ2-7	CASSYQGPYEQYF	TGTGCCAGCAGTTACCAGGGGCCCTACGAGCAGTACTTC
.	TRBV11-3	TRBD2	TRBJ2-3	CASSLSLAGGPDTQYF	TGTGCCAGCAGCTTGAGTCTAGCGGGAGGGCCCGATACGCAGTATTTT
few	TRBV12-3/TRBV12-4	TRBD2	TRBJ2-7	CASSPDAGGRSYEQYF	TGTGCCAGCAGTCCCGACGCGGGGGGGAGATCCTACGAGCAGTACTTC
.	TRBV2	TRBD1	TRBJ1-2	CASSEYGLGTDYGYTF	TGTGCCAGCAGTGAATACGGCCTCGGGACAGACTATGGCTACACCTTC
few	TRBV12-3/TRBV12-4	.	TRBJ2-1	CASSAGFSYNEQFF	TGTGCCAGCAGTGCAGGGTTTTCCTACAATGAGCAGTTCTTC
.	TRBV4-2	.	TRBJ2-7	CASSQDPPPVEQYF	TGTGCCAGCAGCCAAGATCCCCCCCCTGTCGAGCAGTACTTC
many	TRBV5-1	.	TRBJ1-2	CASSLGVGSNYGYTF	TGCGCCAGCAGCTTGGGAGTCGGCTCTAACTATGGCTACACCTTC